The 3 T cell receptor beta chains presented below share a single source sample, sequenced in a study of control samples from healthy donors and cancer patients. Repertoires were generated with immunoSEQ multiplex PCR, while TCRdb's copy carries only in-frame clones and drops some. The sample lists 200,000 to 250,000 clones, about 94% seen once, with approximately 1.6% in the top ten. Sequenced: blood. Receptors originate from a man aged 50 to 59 in good health.

Note on this clone: Other DNA sequences from this sample encode an identical CDR3 as well. This chain joins TRBV3-1 (or the pseudogene TRBV3-2) and TRBJ1-2, with D possibly matching TRBD1 (5 bases). Trimming removed 2 bases from V and 2 bases from J, with 9 bases in between. The CDR3 has 14 residues. The germline V gene has CDR1 LGHDT and CDR2 YNNKEL (reference sequence). The CDR3 reads CASSQRGANYGYTF. The CDR3 region has the DNA TGTGCCAGCAGCCAAAGGGGCGCGAACTATGGCTACACCTTC.

J is TRBJ2-6 and V is TRBV2; D call uncertain. CDR1 is SNHLY and CDR2 is FYNNEI in the germline V gene. There are 12 residues in the CDR3. V was pared by 7 bases and J by 4 bases, with 5 bases between. The CDR3 protein is CASKAGANVLTF. In nucleotides, the CDR3 is TGTGCCAGCAAGGCAGGGGCCAACGTCCTGACTTTC.

The V call is TRBV7-2, the J call TRBJ1-2; D is undetermined. The germline V gene encodes CDR1 SGHTA and CDR2 FQGNSA. The CDR3 totals 13 residues. V dropped 3 bases and J dropped 8 bases, with 13 bases sitting between them. CDR3 bases: TGTGCCAGCAGCTTGACCCATGGAGGAGGCTACACCTTC. This translates into CASSLTHGGGYTF.